This T cell receptor beta chain appears in the sequencing data of a study of shared clonotypes between healthy human individuals. Assay used: immunoSEQ multiplex PCR; TCRdb lists only in-frame clones, some missing. This sample has roughly 640,000 clones, with around 74% found just once. This CDR3 comprises 16 residues. Germline CDR1 is MDHEN and CDR2 is SYDVKM. V lost 2 bases, J lost 4 bases, and 8 bases stayed unmatched. The sequence was obtained from a young woman in good health. Sequenced sample: memory CD4+ T cells sorted from blood. As for subset: CD45RA-negative fraction. The chain combines TRBV28 with TRBJ1-3; 7 positions agree with TRBD1. Here the CDR3 DNA reads TGTGCCAGCAGTTTAGGCACAGGGGCAGCAGGAAACACCATATATTTT. Residues: CASSLGTGAAGNTIYF.